Listed here is a single T cell receptor beta chain. The antigen remains undetermined. For each CDR3 protein, TCRdb gives one entry from its re-call of the 5' RACE reads, without DNA. Its table lists fewer than 550,000 distinct CDR3 sequences. Donors each gave 2.5 ml of blood. The total RNA came straight from whole blood, and T cells were not sorted beforehand. The data stem from a study of monozygotic twins with inflammatory bowel disease. Study conclusions and caveats: IBD patients, compared with healthy twins, shared fewer clonotypes with others (especially with disease activity). Between concordant and discordant twins, repertoire similarity failed to differ, a result that limited power may explain.

The CDR3 is 13 residues long. Germline CDR1 LNHDA, CDR2 SQIVND (reference sequence). V and J are TRBV19 and TRBJ1-5. This sequence originates from a human donor with ulcerative colitis or Crohn's disease, or a healthy co-twin of an affected twin (not recorded which). The source material was blood. The CDR3 sequence: CASSIDRVQPQHF. Full variable domain (remainder filled in from reference TRBV19 and TRBJ1-5): DGGITQSPKYLFRKEGQNVTLSCEQNLNHDAMYWYRQDPGQGLRLIYYSQIVNDFQKGDIAEGYSVSREKKESFPLTVTSAQKNPTAFYLCASSIDRVQPQHFGDGTRLSIL.